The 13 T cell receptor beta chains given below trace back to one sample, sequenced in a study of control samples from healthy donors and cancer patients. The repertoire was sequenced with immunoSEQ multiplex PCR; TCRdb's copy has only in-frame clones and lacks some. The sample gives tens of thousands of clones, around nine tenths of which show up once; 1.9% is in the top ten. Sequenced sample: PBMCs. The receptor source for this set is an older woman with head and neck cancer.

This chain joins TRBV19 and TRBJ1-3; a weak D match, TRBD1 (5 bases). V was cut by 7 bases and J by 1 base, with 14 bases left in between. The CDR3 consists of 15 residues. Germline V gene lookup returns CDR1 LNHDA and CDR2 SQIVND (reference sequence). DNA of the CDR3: TGTGCCAGTACCCATCAATGGGGGTCTGGAAACACCATATATTTT. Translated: CASTHQWGSGNTIYF. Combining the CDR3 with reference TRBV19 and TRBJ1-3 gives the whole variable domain DGGITQSPKYLFRKEGQNVTLSCEQNLNHDAMYWYRQDPGQGLRLIYYSQIVNDFQKGDIAEGYSVSREKKESFPLTVTSAQKNPTAFYLCASTHQWGSGNTIYFGEGSWLTVV.

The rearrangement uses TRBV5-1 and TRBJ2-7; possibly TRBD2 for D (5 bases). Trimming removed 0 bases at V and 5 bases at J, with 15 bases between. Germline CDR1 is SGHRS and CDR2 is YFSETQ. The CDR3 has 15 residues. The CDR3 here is CASSLEGGPSNEQYF. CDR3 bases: TGCGCCAGCAGCTTGGAAGGAGGCCCCTCTAACGAGCAGTACTTC.

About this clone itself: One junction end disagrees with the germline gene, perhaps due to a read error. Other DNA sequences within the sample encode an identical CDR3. The CDR3 bases are TGTGCCAGCAGTCACGGACTAGCCGAGCAGTACTTT. The encoded protein is CASSHGLAEQYF. V and J are TRBV6-6 and TRBJ2-7; TRBD2 aligns across 8 bases. The CDR3 runs to 12 residues. From germline, CDR1 is MNHNY and CDR2 SVGAGI (reference sequence).

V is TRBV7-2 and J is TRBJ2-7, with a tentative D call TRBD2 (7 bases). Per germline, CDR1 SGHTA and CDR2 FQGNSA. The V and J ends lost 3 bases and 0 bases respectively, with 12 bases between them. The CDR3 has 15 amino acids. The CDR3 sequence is CASSFWGGSSYEQYF. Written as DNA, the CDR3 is TGTGCCAGCAGCTTTTGGGGGGGCAGCTCCTACGAGCAGTACTTC.

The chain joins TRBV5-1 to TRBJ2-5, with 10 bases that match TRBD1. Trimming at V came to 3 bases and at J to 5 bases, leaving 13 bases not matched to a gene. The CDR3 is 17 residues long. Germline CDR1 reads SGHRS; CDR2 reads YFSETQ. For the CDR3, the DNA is TGCGCCAGCAGCTCGATGACCGGGACAGGGGTGGGGGAGACCCAGTACTTC. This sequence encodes CASSSMTGTGVGETQYF. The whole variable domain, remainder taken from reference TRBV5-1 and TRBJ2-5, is KAGVTQTPRYLIKTRGQQVTLSCSPISGHRSVSWYQQTPGQGLQFLFEYFSETQRNKGNFPGRFSGRQFSNSRSEMNVSTLELGDSALYLCASSSMTGTGVGETQYFGPGTRLLVL.

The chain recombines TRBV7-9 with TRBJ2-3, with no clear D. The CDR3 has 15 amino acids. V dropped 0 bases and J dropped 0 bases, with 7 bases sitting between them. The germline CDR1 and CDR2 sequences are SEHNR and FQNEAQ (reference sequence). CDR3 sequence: CASSLAPASTDTQYF. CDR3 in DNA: TGTGCCAGCAGCTTAGCTCCAGCTAGCACAGATACGCAGTATTTT.

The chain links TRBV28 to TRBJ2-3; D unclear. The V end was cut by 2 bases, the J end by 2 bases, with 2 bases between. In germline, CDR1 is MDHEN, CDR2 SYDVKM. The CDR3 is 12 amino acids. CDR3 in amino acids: CASSLPTDTQYF. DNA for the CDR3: TGTGCCAGCAGTTTACCCACAGATACGCAGTATTTT.

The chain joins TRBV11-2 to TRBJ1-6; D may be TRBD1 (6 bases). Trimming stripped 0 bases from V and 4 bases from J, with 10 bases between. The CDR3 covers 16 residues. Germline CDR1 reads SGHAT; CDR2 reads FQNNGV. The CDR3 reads CASSLDAQGYNSPLHF. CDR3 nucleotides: TGTGCCAGCAGCTTAGACGCACAGGGTTATAATTCACCCCTCCACTTT.

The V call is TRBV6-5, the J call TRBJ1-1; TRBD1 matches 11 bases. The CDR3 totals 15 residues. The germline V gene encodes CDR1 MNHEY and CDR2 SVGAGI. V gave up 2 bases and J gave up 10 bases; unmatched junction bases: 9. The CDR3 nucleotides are TGTGCCAGCAGTTACCTATTCGGACAGGGGGCCGCAGCTTTCTTT. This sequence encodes CASSYLFGQGAAAFF.

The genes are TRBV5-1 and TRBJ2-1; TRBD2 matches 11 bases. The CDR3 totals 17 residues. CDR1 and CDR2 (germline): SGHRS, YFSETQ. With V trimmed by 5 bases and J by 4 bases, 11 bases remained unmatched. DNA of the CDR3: TGCGCCAGCAGTTTCTTACCTAGCGGGAGGATATACAATGAGCAGTTCTTC. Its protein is CASSFLPSGRIYNEQFF.

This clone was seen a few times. CDR3 sequence reads: CASRSYRGNTEAFF. CDR3 nucleotide sequence: TGTGCCAGCAGATCGTACAGGGGTAACACTGAAGCTTTCTTT. The gene calls are TRBV5-6 and TRBJ1-1; 7 positions match TRBD1. CDR3 length equals 14 residues. V gave up 5 bases and J gave up 2 bases; unmatched junction bases: 6. Germline V gives CDR1 SGHDT, CDR2 YYEEEE.

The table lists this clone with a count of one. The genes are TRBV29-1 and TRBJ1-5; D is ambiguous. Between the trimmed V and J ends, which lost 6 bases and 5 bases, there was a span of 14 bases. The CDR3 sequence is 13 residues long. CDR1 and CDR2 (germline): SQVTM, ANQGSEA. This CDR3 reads CSVVGVGDQPQHF. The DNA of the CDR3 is TGCAGCGTCGTTGGCGTAGGTGATCAGCCCCAGCATTTT.

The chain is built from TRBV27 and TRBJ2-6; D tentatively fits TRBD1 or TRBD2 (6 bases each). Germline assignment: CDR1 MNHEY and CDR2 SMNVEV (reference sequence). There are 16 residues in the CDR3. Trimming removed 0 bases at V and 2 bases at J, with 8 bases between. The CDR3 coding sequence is TGTGCCAGCAGTTTATCTAGGGGGGCTGGGGCCAACGTCCTGACTTTC. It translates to CASSLSRGAGANVLTF.